This T cell receptor (beta chain) was identified in a study of T cell responses to AZD1222 COVID-19 vaccine (dated by TCRdb to the early 2020s). A note on the overall study: AZD1222 recipients with second doses at about 4 weeks or about 12 weeks were pooled, because spike-specific TCR depth and breadth did not differ between schedules. TCR sequencing was performed for 230 to 250 trial participants, of whom around 200 were given two doses of AZD1222 and approximately 25 were given two doses of MenACWY control vaccine. Trial participants were enrolled by age into 18-55, 56-69 and 70-plus year subgroups, with approximately 150, 30 and 60 TCR-sequenced participants respectively.

The CDR3 regions of human TCRbeta chains were analyzed by immunosequencing. In the source study's methods: Repertoire TCRs were checked for matches against a reference library of SARS-CoV-2-specific TCRs that had been generated using the MIRA antigen-specificity platform. Breadth was defined as the fraction of unique TCRs that were SARS-CoV-2-associated. Depth was defined as the fraction of total T cells that were SARS-CoV-2-associated. Using the MIRA data, each spike-specific TCR was mapped to the spike region that the TCR reacts to and placed in a CD4 or CD8 class. Log10-transformed breadth and depth values were compared by one-way ANOVA with Sidak's multiple comparisons tests. TCRdb's version of the immuneACCESS table is confined to in-frame rearrangements and falls short of the full clone set. An unresolved V gene accounts for under half of the shortfall where checked; the remainder is of unknown origin. From that table come the V and J calls and clone size; the DNA was used to work out D and trimming. This sample is represented by 90,000 to 150,000 clones; roughly 87% of them were singletons. The ten top clones hold about 10% of the sample.

Spanning cysteine to phenylalanine, the CDR3 consists of 15 amino acids. Only the CDR3 portion is preserved as DNA: 45 bases, with reading frame beginning at the first base. V loses 6 bases, J loses 2 bases, and the germline ends lie 14 bases apart. Looking up the germline V gene yields CDR1 KGHSH and CDR2 LQKENI. Of note for this clone: Its antigen is unknown. Base qualities are missing; no much larger clone stands one base away.

What the authors observed across the whole study: Spike-specific TCR breadth and depth rose significantly after two AZD1222 doses compared with day 0 and with MenACWY recipients. In the small 56-69-year group, the increase in depth fell short of significance, most likely because of low power. Conclusions about previously exposed vaccinees are limited because only six or seven AZD1222 recipients were SARS-CoV-2 seropositive at baseline. Epitopes outside the regions mutated in the B.1.351 and B.1.1.7 variants were reportedly recognized by nearly half of the unique spike-specific TCRs. CD4 TCRs associated with the vaccine covered the entire spike protein, and the dominant responses were in regions 160-218 and 743-854. Because no samples from the day 14 peak response were available, repertoires could be characterized only after the peak T cell response. Participants were mostly white British and included more females than males, and it was suggested by the authors that clonal diversity may have been underestimated.

Reading the label with the study, this specimen's time point is: baseline before first vaccination. Samples from vaccinated people were obtained from the UK trials COV001 and COV002, which included a single-blind randomized controlled phase 2/3 trial of AZD1222 (ChAdOx1 nCoV-19) in healthy adults. For TCRbeta chain sequencing, PBMC samples from trial participants were taken at day 0 and at day 28 after the second dose. The source was peripheral blood, collected on day 0 of AZD1222 vaccination. Recombination linked TRBV18 to TRBJ1-3; the D gene remains uncertain. This receptor was taken from an adult in good health. This receptor carries the CDR3 CASSPQQVTGNTIYF. The sequenced DNA: TGTGCCAGCTCGCCTCAGCAAGTTACTGGAAACACCATATATTTT.